This T cell receptor (gamma chain) was found in a study of gamma-delta chains in newborns, infants, children (dated by TCRdb to the late 2010s). Regarding the research as a whole: According to the study title, microbial exposure causes polyclonal expansion of innate gammadelta T cells right after birth. The study examined the way microbial exposure affected innate gammadelta T cell populations in human newborns right after birth.

TCRdb names Illumina MiSeq as the instrument used. TCRdb processed the public reads again with the CATT caller, after which rows with matching DNA were combined. Here the sample has approximately 840 gamma-chain clones; approximately 39% occur a single time. The top ten hold 20% to 30% of the sample. This clone has a handful of counts. There is no known antigen for this receptor. No base quality information exists; no much larger clone differs at one position. Other DNA sequences from this sample encode an identical CDR3 as well. The source of this sequence is a child who was a newborn, infant or young child, either healthy, febrile or measles-vaccinated (not recorded which). The material sequenced was blood.

Here the CDR3 is given as CATWDRPYYKKLF. In nucleotides, the sequence is TGTGCCACCTGGGACAGGCCGTATTATAAGAAACTCTTT. The chain was built from TRGV3 and TRGJ1 or TRGJ2. TCRdb is silent on the J gene; assignment here came from matching the DNA to germline. The germline V gene (reference sequence) yields VTNTFY for CDR1 and YDVSTARD for CDR2. The CDR3 covers 13 residues, taking in both the cysteine and the phenylalanine. Of all the DNA, just the CDR3 is kept, 39 bases in frame from base 1. Unmatched junction bases come to 3, with V trimmed by 0 bases and J by 4 bases.